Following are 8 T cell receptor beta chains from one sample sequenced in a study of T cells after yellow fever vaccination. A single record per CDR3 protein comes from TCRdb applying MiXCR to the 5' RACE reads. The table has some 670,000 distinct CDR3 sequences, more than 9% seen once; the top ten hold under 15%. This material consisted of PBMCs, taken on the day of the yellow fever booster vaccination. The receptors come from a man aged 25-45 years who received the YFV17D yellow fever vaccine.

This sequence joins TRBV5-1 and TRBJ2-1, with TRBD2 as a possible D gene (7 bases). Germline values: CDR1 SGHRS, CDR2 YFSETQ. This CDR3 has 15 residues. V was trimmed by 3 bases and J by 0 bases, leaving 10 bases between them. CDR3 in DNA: TGCGCCAGCAGCTCCGGGGGGCTCTCCTACAATGAGCAGTTCTTC. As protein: CASSSGGLSYNEQFF.

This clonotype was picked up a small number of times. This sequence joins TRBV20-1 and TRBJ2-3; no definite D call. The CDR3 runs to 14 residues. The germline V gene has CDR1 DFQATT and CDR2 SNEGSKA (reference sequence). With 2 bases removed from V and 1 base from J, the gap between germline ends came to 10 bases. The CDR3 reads CSARTETGTDTQYF. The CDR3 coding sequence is TGCAGTGCTAGAACTGAAACGGGCACAGATACGCAGTATTTT.

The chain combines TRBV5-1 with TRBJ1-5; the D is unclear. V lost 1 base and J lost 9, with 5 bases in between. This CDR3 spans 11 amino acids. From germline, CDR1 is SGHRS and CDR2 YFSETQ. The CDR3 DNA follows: TGCGCCAGCAGCTTGTCCGTGCCCCAGCATTTT. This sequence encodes CASSLSVPQHF.

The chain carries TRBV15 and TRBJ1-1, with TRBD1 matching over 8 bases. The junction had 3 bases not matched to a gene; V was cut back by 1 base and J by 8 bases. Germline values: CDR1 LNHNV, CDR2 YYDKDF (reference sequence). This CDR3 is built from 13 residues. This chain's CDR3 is CATSRVGQGEAFF. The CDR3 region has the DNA TGTGCCACCAGCAGAGTTGGACAGGGAGAAGCTTTCTTT. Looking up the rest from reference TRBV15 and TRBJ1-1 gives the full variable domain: DAMVIQNPRYQVTQFGKPVTLSCSQTLNHNVMYWYQQKSSQAPKLLFHYYDKDFNNEADTPDNFQSRRPNTSFCFLDIRSPGLGDTAMYLCATSRVGQGEAFFGQGTRLTVV.

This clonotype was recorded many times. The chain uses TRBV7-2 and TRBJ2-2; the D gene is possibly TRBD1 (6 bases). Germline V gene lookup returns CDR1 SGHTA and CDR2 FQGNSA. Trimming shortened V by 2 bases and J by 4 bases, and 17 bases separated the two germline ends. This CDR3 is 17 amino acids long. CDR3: CASSLRPGTHTTGELFF. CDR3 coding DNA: TGTGCCAGCAGCTTACGCCCCGGGACACACACCACCGGGGAGCTGTTTTTT.

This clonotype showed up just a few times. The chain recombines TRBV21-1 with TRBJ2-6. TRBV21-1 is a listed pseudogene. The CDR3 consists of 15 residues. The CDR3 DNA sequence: TGTGCCAGCAGCAAAGCTTGGGCTGGGGCCAACGTCCTGACTTTC. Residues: CASSKAWAGANVLTF.

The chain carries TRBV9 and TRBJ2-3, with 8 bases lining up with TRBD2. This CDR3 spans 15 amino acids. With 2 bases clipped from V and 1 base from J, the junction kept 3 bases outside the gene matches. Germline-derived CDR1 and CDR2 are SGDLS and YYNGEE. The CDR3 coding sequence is TGTGCCAGCAGCGTTAGCGGGATGGGCACAGATACGCAGTATTTT. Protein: CASSVSGMGTDTQYF. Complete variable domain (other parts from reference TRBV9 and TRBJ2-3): DSGVTQTPKHLITATGQRVTLRCSPRSGDLSVYWYQQSLDQGLQFLIQYYNGEERAKGNILERFSAQQFPDLHSELNLSSLELGDSALYFCASSVSGMGTDTQYFGPGTRLTVL.

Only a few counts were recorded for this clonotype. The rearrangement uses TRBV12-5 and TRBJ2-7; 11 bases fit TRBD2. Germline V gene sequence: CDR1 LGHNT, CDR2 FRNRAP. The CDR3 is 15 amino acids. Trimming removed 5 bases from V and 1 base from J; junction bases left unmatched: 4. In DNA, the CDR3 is TGTGCTAGTGGTCCACGGACTAGCGGGTCCTACGAGCAGTACTTC. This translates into CASGPRTSGSYEQYF.